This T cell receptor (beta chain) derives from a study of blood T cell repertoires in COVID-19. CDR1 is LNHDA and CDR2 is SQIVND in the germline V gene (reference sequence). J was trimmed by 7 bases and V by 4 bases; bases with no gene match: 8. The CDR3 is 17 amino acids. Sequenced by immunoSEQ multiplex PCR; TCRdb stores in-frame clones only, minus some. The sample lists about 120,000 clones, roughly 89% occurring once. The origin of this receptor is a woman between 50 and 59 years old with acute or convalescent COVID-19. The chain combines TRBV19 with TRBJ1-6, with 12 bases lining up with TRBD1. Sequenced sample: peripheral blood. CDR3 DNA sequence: TGTGCCAGTAGTAGATCGGGACAGGGGGCTTTGAATTCACCCCTCCACTTT. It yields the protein CASSRSGQGALNSPLHF.